This T cell receptor beta chain is from a study of OX40 agonist ivuxolimab in advanced cancers. This clone has a single count. The V and J ends lost 1 base and 4 bases, in that order; junction bases with no gene match: 0. CDR1 and CDR2 from the germline V gene are MGHRA and YSYEKL. The CDR3 is made up of 14 amino acids. Using immunoSEQ multiplex PCR, the repertoire was profiled, and TCRdb retains in-frame clones only, with some absent. The sample yields approximately 14,000 clones, roughly 89% seen once. Sequences were derived from CD4+ or CD8+ T cells sorted from blood, sampled in a trial of the OX40 agonist ivuxolimab. The V gene is TRBV4-1, the J gene TRBJ1-5; the match to TRBD1 covers 8 bases. The origin of this receptor is an adult with an advanced solid tumor such as melanoma, head and neck, liver or kidney cancer. CDR3 nucleotide sequence: TGCGCCAGCAGCCAAGGGACAGGGAATCAGCCCCAGCATTTT. It encodes CASSQGTGNQPQHF.